This T cell receptor beta chain stems from a study of blood T cells in healthy people across ages. A J-beta primer mix and a sample-barcoded 5' primer were used in a second PCR of about 7 to 12 cycles. Per sample, CDR3-containing paired-end reads numbered at least 2.5 million. TCRdb called the 5' RACE reads again in MiXCR, with one record for every CDR3 protein. The sample records 900,000 to 950,000 distinct CDR3 sequences, 25% to 35% being singletons. Germline-derived CDR1 and CDR2 are MNHEY and SVGEGT. CDR3 length equals 15 residues. V shed 4 bases and J shed 4 bases, with 16 bases lying between them. Separately, the same data were catalogued under a study of T cells of mothers and their children. This second study notes: Thymic selection molds TCR recombination products alike in related and unrelated pairs.

The clonotype comes from a woman aged 40 to 50 in good health. Source material: blood. V is TRBV6-2 or TRBV6-3 and J is TRBJ1-2; D is ambiguous. The CDR3 DNA follows: TGTGCCAGCAGTTCTCCAAGTGATGGGAGCTATGGCTACACCTTC. Its translation is CASSSPSDGSYGYTF.